One and the same sample provided the 3 T cell receptor beta chains below, sequenced in a study of cytomegalovirus exposure and HLA in healthy donors. The PCR contained 60 Vbeta and 13 Jbeta primers. Assay used: immunoSEQ multiplex PCR; TCRdb lists only in-frame clones, some missing. The sample holds approximately 38,000 clones, about 66% seen once. The sequencing input was PBMCs. The origin of the receptors is a man between 50 and 59 years old in good health and CMV-seropositive.

The chain combines TRBV5-1 with TRBJ1-1; TRBD1 matches 7 bases. Germline V gives CDR1 SGHRS, CDR2 YFSETQ. The CDR3 extends over 12 amino acids. Trimming removed 4 bases from V and 10 bases from J; junction bases left unmatched: 7. The CDR3 DNA reads as TGCGCCAGCAGCCCTGGAGAGGGGGCAGCTTTCTTT. It yields the protein CASSPGEGAAFF. Combining the CDR3 with reference TRBV5-1 and TRBJ1-1 gives the whole variable domain KAGVTQTPRYLIKTRGQQVTLSCSPISGHRSVSWYQQTPGQGLQFLFEYFSETQRNKGNFPGRFSGRQFSNSRSEMNVSTLELGDSALYLCASSPGEGAAFFGQGTRLTVV.

Only a few counts were recorded for this clone. CDR3 DNA: TGTGCCATCAGGGCTTACAATGAGCAGTTCTTC. Translated, it gives CAIRAYNEQFF. The rearrangement joins TRBV5-4 to TRBJ2-1; perhaps TRBD1 as D (5 bases). Trimming took off 9 bases at V and 4 bases at J, with 8 bases between the two ends. The CDR3 spans 11 residues. Germline CDR1 reads SGHNT; CDR2 reads YYREEE (reference sequence). The variable domain in full, completed from reference TRBV5-4 and TRBJ2-1, reads ETGVTQSPTHLIKTRGQQVTLRCSSQSGHNTVSWYQQALGQGPQFIFQYYREEENGRGNFPPRFSGLQFPNYSSELNVNALELDDSALYLCAIRAYNEQFFGPGTRLTVL.

The chain has TRBV9 and TRBJ2-5, with TRBD2 matching 11 bases. Germline assignment: CDR1 SGDLS and CDR2 YYNGEE. The CDR3 has 17 residues. After removal of 0 bases from V and 2 bases from J, the junction contained 6 bases not matched to a gene. DNA of the CDR3: TGTGCCAGCAGCGTAGGGGCTAGCGGGGGGACTCAAGAGACCCAGTACTTC. Its translation is CASSVGASGGTQETQYF.